This T cell receptor beta chain was sequenced for a study of blood T cell repertoires in COVID-19 (dated by TCRdb to about 2020). Study-level background: Collaborator samples came from the United States, Italy and Spain and covered acute and convalescent phases of COVID-19. The material from the prospective study consisted of cDNA or gDNA derived from T cells, B-cell-depleted T cells, or PBMCs. Subjects who had been exposed to COVID-19, were actively infected with it, or had recovered from it provided the deeply sampled blood TCRbeta repertoires that made up the dataset. A freely available public database, intended as a resource for researchers studying the immune response to SARS-CoV-2, is where the repertoires were released. The samples were drawn from the first 160 participants of the ongoing ImmuneRACE study and from 1,254 subjects provided by 6 global collaborators. Sample metadata almost always included a de-identified subject ID, COVID-19 status, age in years and sex. HLA class I and class II types, where available, came from metadata supplied by the sample provider rather than from assay-based typing. General findings and caveats noted by the study authors: The quantity of clinical and demographic metadata differed by source and by participant and was supplied without curation.

With respect to this clone: Its antigen is currently not known. Base quality data are lacking; no much larger clone is found one base away.

The immunoSEQ Assay, a bias-controlled multiplex PCR, was used to amplify TCRbeta CDR3 regions from genomic DNA. The authors' analysis ran thus. The number of nucleated cells in each sample was estimated from the amplification of reference gene primers within the assay. To quantify the absolute abundance of each unique TCRbeta CDR3 rearrangement, sequence reads were collapsed and filtered. For each sample, productive Simpson clonality was calculated by taking the square root of Simpson's diversity index across productive rearrangements. What TCRdb holds here is the immuneACCESS table cut down to in-frame rearrangements. Part of the clones is not present; checked against another copy, under half of the missing clones reflect an unresolved V gene, and the others are unexplained. The V and J calls and clone size were taken over from that table, and D and trimming were inferred from the DNA. Within this sample are roughly 330,000 clones, with roughly 86% of them counted one time only. The biggest ten clones account for around 1.7% of the sample.

The collaborating institutions used their own protocols to collect whole blood in K2EDTA tubes. For TCRbeta analysis, collaborator samples were shipped as frozen whole blood, as isolated PBMCs, or as DNA extracted from either sample type. The specimen sequenced was peripheral blood. The origin of this receptor is a woman in her fifties or sixties with acute or convalescent COVID-19.

Here is the DNA: TGTGCCAGCTCAGAGGACACACTAAGCACAGATACGCAGTATTTT. It is translated as CASSEDTLSTDTQYF. The V gene is TRBV18 and the J gene is TRBJ2-3; a tentative D call is TRBD1 (5 bases match). V gives up 5 bases and J gives up 0 bases, and the segment between their germline ends measures 12 bases. The CDR3, cysteine through phenylalanine, is 15 amino acids long. Here the CDR3 DNA is all that survives: 45 bases in frame from base 1. The germline V gene sets CDR1 to KGHSH and CDR2 to LQKENI.